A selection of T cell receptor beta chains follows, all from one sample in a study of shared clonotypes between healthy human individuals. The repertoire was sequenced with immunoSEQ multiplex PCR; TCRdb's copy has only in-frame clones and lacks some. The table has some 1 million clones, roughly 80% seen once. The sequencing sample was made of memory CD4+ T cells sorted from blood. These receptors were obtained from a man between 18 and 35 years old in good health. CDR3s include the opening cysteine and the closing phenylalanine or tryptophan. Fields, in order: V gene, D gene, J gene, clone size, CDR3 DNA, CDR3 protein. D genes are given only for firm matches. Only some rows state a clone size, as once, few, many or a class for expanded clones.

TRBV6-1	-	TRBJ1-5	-	TGTGCCAGCGAAGCCGGCTATCAGCCCCAGCATTTT	CASEAGYQPQHF
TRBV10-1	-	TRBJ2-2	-	TGCGCCAGCAGCGACACGGGACACCCATACACCGGGGAGCTGTTTTTT	CASSDTGHPYTGELFF
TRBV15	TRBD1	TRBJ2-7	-	TGTGCCACCAGCAGAGATTCGAAATTTAACGTGGGACAGGGGATGGAGCAGTACTTC	CATSRDSKFNVGQGMEQYF
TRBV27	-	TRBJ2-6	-	TGTGCCAGCAGTCTAGTTCGGGCCAACGTCCTGACTTTC	CASSLVRANVLTF
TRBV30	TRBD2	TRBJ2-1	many	TGTGCCTGGACTCCTAGCGGGAGGGCCAGGAATGAGCAGTTCTTC	CAWTPSGRARNEQFF
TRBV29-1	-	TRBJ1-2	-	TGCAGCGTTGGGAACTATGGCTACACCTTC	CSVGNYGYTF
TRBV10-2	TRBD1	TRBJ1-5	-	TGCGCCAGCAGCCCCGGGACAGGGGCCAGCAATCAGCCCCAGCATTTT	CASSPGTGASNQPQHF
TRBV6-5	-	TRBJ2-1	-	TGTGCCAGCACGGCCCTAGCTGACAATGAGCAGTTCTTC	CASTALADNEQFF
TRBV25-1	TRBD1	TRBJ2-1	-	TGTGCCAGCAGTGATCCGGGACAGATTTACAATGAGCAGTTCTTC	CASSDPGQIYNEQFF
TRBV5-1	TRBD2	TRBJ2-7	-	TGCGCCAGCAGCTTGTGGCGGGGGAACTCCTACGAGCAGTACTTC	CASSLWRGNSYEQYF
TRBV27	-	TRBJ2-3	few	TGTGCCAGCAGTTTTTGGAGAGATGGAGATACGCAGTATTTT	CASSFWRDGDTQYF
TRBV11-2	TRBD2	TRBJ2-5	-	TGTGCCAGCAGCTTAGATGGAGCGGGAGTTTCAGAGACCCAGTACTTC	CASSLDGAGVSETQYF
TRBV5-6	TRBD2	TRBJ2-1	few	TGTGCCAGCAGCCCGACAGGACTAGCGGGGCTTGAGCAGTTCTTC	CASSPTGLAGLEQFF
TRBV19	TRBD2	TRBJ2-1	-	TGTGCCAGTACCCCCTTATTAGCGGGTCACAATGAGCAGTTCTTC	CASTPLLAGHNEQFF